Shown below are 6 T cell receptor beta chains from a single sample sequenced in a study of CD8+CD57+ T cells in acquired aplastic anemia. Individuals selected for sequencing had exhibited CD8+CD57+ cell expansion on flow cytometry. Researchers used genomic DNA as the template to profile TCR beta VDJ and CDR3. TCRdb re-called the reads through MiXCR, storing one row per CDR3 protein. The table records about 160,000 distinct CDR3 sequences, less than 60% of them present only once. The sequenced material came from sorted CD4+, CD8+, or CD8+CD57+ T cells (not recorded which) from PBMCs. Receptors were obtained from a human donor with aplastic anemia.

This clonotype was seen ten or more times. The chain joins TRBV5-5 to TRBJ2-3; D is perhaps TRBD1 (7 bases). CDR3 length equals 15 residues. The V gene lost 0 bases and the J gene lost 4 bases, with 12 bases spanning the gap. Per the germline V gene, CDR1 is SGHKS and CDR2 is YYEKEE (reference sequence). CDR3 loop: CASSLVAGGPDTQYF. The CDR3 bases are TGTGCCAGCAGCTTGGTTGCAGGGGGGCCAGATACGCAGTATTTT.

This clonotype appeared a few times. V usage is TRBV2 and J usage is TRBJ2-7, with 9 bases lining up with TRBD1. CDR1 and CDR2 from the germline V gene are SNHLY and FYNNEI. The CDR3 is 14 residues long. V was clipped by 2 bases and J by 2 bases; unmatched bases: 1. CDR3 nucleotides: TGTGCCAGCAGTGAACGGGACAGGGCCTACGAGCAGTACTTC. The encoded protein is CASSERDRAYEQYF.

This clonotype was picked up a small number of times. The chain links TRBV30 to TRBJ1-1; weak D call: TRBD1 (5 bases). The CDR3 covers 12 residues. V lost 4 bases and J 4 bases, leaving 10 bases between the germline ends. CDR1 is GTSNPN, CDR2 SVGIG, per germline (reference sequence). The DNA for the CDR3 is TGTGCCTGGAAGGGGTCGGCCACTGAAGCTTTCTTT. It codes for CAWKGSATEAFF.

CDR3 sequence (DNA): TGCGCCAGCAGTCCTTCAGACAGGGGTAATGAAGCTTTCTTT. It yields the protein CASSPSDRGNEAFF. The V gene is TRBV10-1, the J gene TRBJ1-1; TRBD1 aligns across 8 bases. The CDR3 consists of 14 residues. V lost 5 bases to trimming and J lost 7 bases; unmatched junction nucleotides: 9. Germline V gene sequence: CDR1 WNHNN, CDR2 SYGVQD (reference sequence).

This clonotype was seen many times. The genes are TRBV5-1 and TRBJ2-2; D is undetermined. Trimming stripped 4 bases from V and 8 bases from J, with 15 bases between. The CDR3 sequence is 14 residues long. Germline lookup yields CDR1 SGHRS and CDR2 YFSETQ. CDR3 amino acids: CASSETDPRGELFF. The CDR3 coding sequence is TGCGCCAGCAGCGAAACAGACCCCAGGGGGGAGCTGTTTTTT.

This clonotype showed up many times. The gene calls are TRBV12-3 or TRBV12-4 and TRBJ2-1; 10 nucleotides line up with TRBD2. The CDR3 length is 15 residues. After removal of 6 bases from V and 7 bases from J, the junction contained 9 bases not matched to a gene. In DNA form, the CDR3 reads TGTGCCAGCAGAGAAAGCGGGAGGGCCTTAAATGAGCAGTTCTTC. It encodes CASRESGRALNEQFF.